One and the same sample provided the 6 T cell receptor beta chains below, sequenced in a study of cytomegalovirus exposure and HLA in healthy donors. The PCR was carried out with 60 Vbeta primers and 13 Jbeta primers. Clones were read by immunoSEQ multiplex PCR, and TCRdb kept only the in-frame ones, dropping some. The sample holds under 110,000 clones, 85% to 90% seen once. Specimen: PBMCs. Receptor source: a man aged 25 to 45 in good health and CMV-seronegative.

The rearrangement uses TRBV6-1 and TRBJ2-7, with TRBD2 as a possible D gene (6 bases). Germline CDR1 MNHNS, CDR2 SASEGT. This CDR3 contains 14 residues. Trimming stripped 3 bases from V and 7 bases from J, with 16 bases between. In DNA, the CDR3 is TGTGCCAGCAGTGAGGGCTTGGGAGGATCTGAGCAGTACTTC. Protein: CASSEGLGGSEQYF.

V gene TRBV30 combines with J gene TRBJ1-2; 9 bases fit TRBD1. There are 12 residues in the CDR3. The germline V gene encodes CDR1 GTSNPN and CDR2 SVGIG (reference sequence). With 5 bases clipped from V and 7 bases from J, the junction kept 5 bases outside the gene matches. CDR3 bases: TGTGCCTGGGCAACAGGGGGCGGTGGCTACACCTTC. Translating gives CAWATGGGGYTF.

This clone has a handful of counts. The chain combines TRBV4-1 with TRBJ2-1; tentative D call: TRBD2 (5 bases). The germline gives CDR1 MGHRA, CDR2 YSYEKL. Between the trimmed V and J ends, which lost 4 bases and 0 bases, there was a span of 13 bases. The CDR3 sequence is 16 residues long. CDR3 sequence (DNA): TGCGCCAGCAGCCTCAGAAGGGAGAGCTCCTACAATGAGCAGTTCTTC. This gives the protein CASSLRRESSYNEQFF.

The CDR3 loop reads CSVETHEANYGYTF. In nucleotides, the CDR3 is TGCAGCGTCGAGACACATGAAGCTAACTATGGCTACACCTTC. The chain is built from TRBV29-1 and TRBJ1-2; D gene unclear. The V gene's germline CDR1 is SQVTM and CDR2 ANQGSEA. The CDR3 length is 14 residues. The V end was cut by 6 bases, the J end by 0 bases, with 14 bases between.

V is TRBV9 and J is TRBJ1-2; D gene ambiguous. The CDR3 contains 12 residues. The germline CDR1 and CDR2 sequences are SGDLS and YYNGEE. V gave up 0 bases and J gave up 7 bases, with 7 bases separating them. DNA for the CDR3: TGTGCCAGCAGCGTAGACAGTACTGGCTACACCTTC. This encodes CASSVDSTGYTF.

With regard to this clone: Other nucleotide sequences from this sample produce the same CDR3. The V call is TRBV5-1, the J call TRBJ2-7; maybe TRBD1 (6 bases). Trimming took off 0 bases at V and 5 bases at J, with 12 bases between the two ends. Germline CDR1 and CDR2: SGHRS and YFSETQ. This CDR3 is 14 amino acids long. The DNA for the CDR3 is TGCGCCAGCAGCTTGGACAGGGTCCCTGACGAGCAGTACTTC. Protein sequence: CASSLDRVPDEQYF. Variable domain in full (rest from reference TRBV5-1 and TRBJ2-7): KAGVTQTPRYLIKTRGQQVTLSCSPISGHRSVSWYQQTPGQGLQFLFEYFSETQRNKGNFPGRFSGRQFSNSRSEMNVSTLELGDSALYLCASSLDRVPDEQYFGPGTRLTVT.